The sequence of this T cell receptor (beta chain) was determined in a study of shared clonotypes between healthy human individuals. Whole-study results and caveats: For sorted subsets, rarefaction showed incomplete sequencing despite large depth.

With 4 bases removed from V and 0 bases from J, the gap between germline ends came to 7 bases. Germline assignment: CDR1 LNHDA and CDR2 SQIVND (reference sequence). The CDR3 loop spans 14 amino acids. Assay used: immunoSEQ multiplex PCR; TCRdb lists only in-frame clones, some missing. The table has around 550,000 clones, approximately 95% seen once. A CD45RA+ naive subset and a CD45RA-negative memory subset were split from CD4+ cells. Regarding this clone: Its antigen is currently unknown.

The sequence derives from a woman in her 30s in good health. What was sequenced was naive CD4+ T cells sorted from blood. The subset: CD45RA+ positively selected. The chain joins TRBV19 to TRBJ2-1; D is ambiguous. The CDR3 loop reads CASSSGRSYNEQFF. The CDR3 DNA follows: TGTGCCAGTAGTAGCGGCCGCTCCTACAATGAGCAGTTCTTC.